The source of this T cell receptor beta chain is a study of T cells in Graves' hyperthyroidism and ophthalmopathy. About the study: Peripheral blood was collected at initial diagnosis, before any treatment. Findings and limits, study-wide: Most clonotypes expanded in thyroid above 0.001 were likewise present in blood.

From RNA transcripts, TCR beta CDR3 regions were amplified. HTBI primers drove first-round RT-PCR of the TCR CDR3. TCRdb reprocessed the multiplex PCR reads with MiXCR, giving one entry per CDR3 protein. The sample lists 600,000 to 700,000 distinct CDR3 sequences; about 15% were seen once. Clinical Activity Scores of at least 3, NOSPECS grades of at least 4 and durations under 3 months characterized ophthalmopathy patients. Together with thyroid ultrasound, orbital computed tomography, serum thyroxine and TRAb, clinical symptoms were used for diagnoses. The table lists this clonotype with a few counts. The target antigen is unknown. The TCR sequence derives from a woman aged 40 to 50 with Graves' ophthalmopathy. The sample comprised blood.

CDR3 DNA sequence: TGTGCCAGCAGTGTAGACACCTACCCCTCTGGAAACACCATATATTTT. Translated, it gives CASSVDTYPSGNTIYF. The chain carries TRBV6-1 and TRBJ1-3; D gene unclear. CDR3 length: 16 amino acids. Germline V CDR1 and CDR2: MNHNS, SASEGT. The germline V and J ends were trimmed by 4 bases and 0 bases, with 13 bases remaining between them.